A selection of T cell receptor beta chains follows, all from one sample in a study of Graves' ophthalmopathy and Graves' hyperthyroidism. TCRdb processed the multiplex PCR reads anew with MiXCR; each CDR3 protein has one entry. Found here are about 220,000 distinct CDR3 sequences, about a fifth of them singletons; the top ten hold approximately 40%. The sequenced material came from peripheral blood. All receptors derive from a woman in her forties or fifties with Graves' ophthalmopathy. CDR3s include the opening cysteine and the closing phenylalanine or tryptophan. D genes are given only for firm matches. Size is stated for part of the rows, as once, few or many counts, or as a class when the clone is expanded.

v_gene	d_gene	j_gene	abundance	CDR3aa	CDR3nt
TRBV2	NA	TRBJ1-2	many	CASSEDGPGFPYRGYTF	TGTGCCAGCAGTGAAGACGGGCCGGGTTTCCCCTATAGAGGCTACACCTTC
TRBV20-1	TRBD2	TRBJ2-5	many	CSARPGLGETQYF	TGCAGTGCTAGGCCGGGACTAGGGGAGACCCAGTACTTC
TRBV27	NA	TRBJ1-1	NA	CASRNGVGGDTEAFF	TGTGCCAGCAGAAACGGAGTAGGAGGAGACACTGAAGCTTTCTTT
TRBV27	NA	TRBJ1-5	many	CARGTDLNSNQPQHF	TGTGCCAGGGGGACTGACTTGAATAGCAATCAGCCCCAGCATTTT
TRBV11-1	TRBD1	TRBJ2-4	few	CASSSLGQGGGIQYF	TGTGCCAGCAGCTCACTGGGACAGGGTGGGGGCATTCAGTACTTC
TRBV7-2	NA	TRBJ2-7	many	CASSLEAAGEQYF	TGTGCCAGCAGCTTAGAGGCAGCGGGCGAGCAGTACTTC
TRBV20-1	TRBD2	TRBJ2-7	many	CSAPKVAGAPGEQYF	TGCAGTGCCCCTAAGGTAGCGGGAGCGCCGGGTGAGCAGTACTTC
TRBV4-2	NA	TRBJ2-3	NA	CASSQAEADTQYF	TGTGCCAGCAGCCAGGCAGAGGCAGATACGCAGTATTTT
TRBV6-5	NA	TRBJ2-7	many	CASSPRGADGYEQYF	TGTGCCAGCAGTCCCCGGGGGGCTGACGGTTACGAGCAGTACTTC
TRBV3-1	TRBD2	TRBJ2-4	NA	CASSPSGSRNIQYF	TGTGCCAGCAGCCCTAGCGGGAGCCGGAACATTCAGTACTTC
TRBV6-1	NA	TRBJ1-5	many	CASSGDSNQPQHF	TGTGCCAGCTCTGGGGATAGCAATCAGCCCCAGCATTTT
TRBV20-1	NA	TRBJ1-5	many	CSANTGPNQPQHF	TGCAGTGCTAATACAGGGCCTAATCAGCCCCAGCATTTT
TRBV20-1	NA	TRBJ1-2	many	CSARDSGGRGYTF	TGCAGTGCTAGAGATTCTGGGGGTAGAGGCTACACCTTC
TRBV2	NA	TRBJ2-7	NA	CASRKDSQGSGYF	TGTGCCAGCAGGAAAGATTCACAGGGTTCCGGGTACTTC
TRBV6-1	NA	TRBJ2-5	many	CASSQGRETQYF	TGTGCCAGCAGCCAGGGGCGGGAGACCCAGTACTTC
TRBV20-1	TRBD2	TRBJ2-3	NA	CSARVTAGGPANTDTQYF	TGCAGTGCTAGAGTGACAGCGGGAGGGCCCGCCAACACAGATACGCAGTATTTT
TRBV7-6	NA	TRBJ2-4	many	CASSPTEEGFSGNIQYF	TGTGCCAGCAGCCCGACCGAGGAAGGTTTTAGTGGAAACATTCAGTACTTC
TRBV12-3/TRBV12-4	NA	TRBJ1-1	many	CASSLVEAGTEAFF	TGTGCCAGCAGTTTAGTCGAGGCAGGAACTGAAGCTTTCTTT
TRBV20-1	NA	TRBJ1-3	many	CSASERGAPGNTIYF	TGCAGTGCTAGCGAGCGGGGGGCACCTGGAAACACCATATATTTT
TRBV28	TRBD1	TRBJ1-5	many	CASSPRGRGGRQPQHF	TGTGCCAGCAGTCCCCGGGGCAGGGGGGGTCGGCAGCCCCAGCATTTT
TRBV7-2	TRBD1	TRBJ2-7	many	CASSLATGEVYEQYF	TGTGCCAGCAGCTTAGCGACAGGGGAGGTCTACGAGCAGTACTTC
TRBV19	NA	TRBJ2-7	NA	CASSRLGHPSYEQYF	TGTGCCAGTAGTAGGTTGGGACACCCCTCCTACGAGCAGTACTTC
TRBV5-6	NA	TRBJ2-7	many	CASDTVGDTSYEQYF	TGTGCCAGCGACACCGTCGGGGACACCTCCTACGAGCAGTACTTC
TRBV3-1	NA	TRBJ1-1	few	CASSQVEGTGAFF	TGTGCCAGCAGCCAAGTGGAGGGTACGGGAGCTTTCTTT
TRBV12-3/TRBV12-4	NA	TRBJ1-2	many	CASSPSRSPYGYTF	TGTGCCAGCAGTCCCTCAAGATCCCCCTATGGCTACACCTTC
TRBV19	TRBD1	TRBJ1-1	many	CASRQNRDRYTEAFF	TGTGCCAGTAGGCAAAACCGGGACAGGTACACTGAAGCTTTCTTT
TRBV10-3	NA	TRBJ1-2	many	CAISDPYEVIYGYTF	TGTGCCATCAGTGATCCCTACGAAGTTATCTATGGCTACACCTTC
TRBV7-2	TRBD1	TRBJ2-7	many	CASSLRRGLYEQYF	TGTGCCAGCAGCTTACGAAGGGGGCTCTACGAGCAGTACTTC
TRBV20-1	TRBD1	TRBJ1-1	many	CSAARDSRNTEAFF	TGCAGTGCTGCTAGGGACAGTCGGAACACTGAAGCTTTCTTT
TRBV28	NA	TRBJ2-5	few	CASSSSRRTQYF	TGTGCCAGCAGTTCGTCCCGGCGGACCCAGTACTTC
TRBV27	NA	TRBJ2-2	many	CASSYWGRRTGELFF	TGTGCCAGCAGTTATTGGGGGAGGAGGACCGGGGAGCTGTTTTTT
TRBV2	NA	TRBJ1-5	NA	CASSDSVGQPQHF	TGTGCCAGCAGTGACAGTGTCGGTCAGCCCCAGCATTTT
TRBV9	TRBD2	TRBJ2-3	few	CASSVGTSGTDTQYF	TGTGCCAGCAGCGTAGGGACTAGCGGAACAGATACGCAGTATTTT
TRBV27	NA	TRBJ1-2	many	CASSSTRGNYGYTF	TGTGCCAGCAGTTCGACCAGAGGGAACTATGGCTACACCTTC
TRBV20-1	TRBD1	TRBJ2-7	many	CSAPSGTGLGIEQYF	TGCAGTGCTCCCTCCGGGACAGGGTTAGGGATCGAGCAGTACTTC
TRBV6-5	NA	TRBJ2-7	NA	CASSYSRTAYEQYF	TGTGCCAGCAGTTACTCGCGGACAGCCTACGAGCAGTACTTC
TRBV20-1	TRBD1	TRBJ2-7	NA	CSARGGTGYEQYF	TGCAGTGCTAGAGGGGGGACAGGGTACGAGCAGTACTTC
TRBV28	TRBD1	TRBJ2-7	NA	CASRFLGQGSYEQYF	TGTGCCAGCAGATTCTTGGGACAGGGGTCCTACGAGCAGTACTTC
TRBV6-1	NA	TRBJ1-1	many	CASTIGEAEAFF	TGTGCCAGCACCATAGGGGAGGCTGAAGCTTTCTTT
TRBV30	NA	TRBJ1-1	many	CAWDRHKGEAFF	TGTGCCTGGGACCGCCATAAGGGTGAAGCTTTCTTT
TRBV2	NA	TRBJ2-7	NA	CAIEGGLDSYEQYF	TGTGCCATCGAGGGGGGACTTGACTCCTACGAGCAGTACTTC
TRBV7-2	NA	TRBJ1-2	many	CASSLGHGLYGYTF	TGTGCCAGCAGCTTAGGTCACGGCCTCTATGGCTACACCTTC
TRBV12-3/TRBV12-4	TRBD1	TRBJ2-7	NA	CASSLRKSATGGSYEQYF	TGTGCCAGCAGTCTGCGAAAATCAGCGACAGGGGGGTCCTACGAGCAGTACTTC
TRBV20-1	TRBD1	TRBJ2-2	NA	CSARLGTASTGELFF	TGCAGTGCTAGACTTGGGACAGCGAGCACCGGGGAGCTGTTTTTT
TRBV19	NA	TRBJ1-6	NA	CASSIHQSSYNSPLHF	TGTGCCAGTAGTATCCACCAGAGCTCCTATAATTCACCCCTCCACTTT
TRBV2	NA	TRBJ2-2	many	CASKANGLAGELFF	TGTGCCAGCAAAGCCAACGGTCTCGCCGGGGAGCTGTTTTTT
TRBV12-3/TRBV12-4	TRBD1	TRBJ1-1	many	CASSIGQVNTEAFF	TGTGCCAGCAGTATCGGACAGGTTAACACTGAAGCTTTCTTT
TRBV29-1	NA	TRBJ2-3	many	CSVEGESATDTQYF	TGCAGCGTTGAAGGGGAATCGGCCACAGATACGCAGTATTTT
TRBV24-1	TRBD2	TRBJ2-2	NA	CATSDPGLAGLTGELFF	TGTGCCACCAGTGATCCGGGACTAGCGGGACTGACCGGGGAGCTGTTTTTT
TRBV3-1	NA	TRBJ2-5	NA	CASSANRGSQETQYF	TGTGCCAGCAGCGCAAATCGCGGGTCCCAAGAGACCCAGTACTTC
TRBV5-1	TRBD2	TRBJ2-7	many	CASKRLAGGSPFYEQYF	TGCGCCAGCAAGCGGCTAGCGGGAGGGAGTCCCTTCTACGAGCAGTACTTC
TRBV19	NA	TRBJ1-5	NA	CASSIVDSNQPQHF	TGTGCCAGTAGTATTGTGGATAGCAATCAGCCCCAGCATTTT
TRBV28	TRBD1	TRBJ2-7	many	CASRGDRGRPYEQYF	TGTGCCAGCAGGGGGGACAGGGGGCGGCCCTACGAGCAGTACTTC